This TCR beta chain was sequenced in a study of shared clonotypes between healthy human individuals. CD45RO-negative CD8 cells positively selected for CCR7 made up the naive population, which excluded terminally differentiated effector memory CD45RA+ cells. Among the donors, all were Caucasian adults who lived in Nashville, Tennessee. Genomic DNA of every subset was divided equally among multiple immunoSEQ plates. Produced via immunoSEQ multiplex PCR; TCRdb's table is partial and in-frame only. The repertoire holds some 2,000,000 clones, with about 95% as singletons. Germline CDR1 and CDR2: ENHRY and SYGVKD. The CDR3 is 15 amino acids. V shed 3 bases and J shed 5 bases, with 13 bases lying between them. With respect to this clone: Its antigen is still unknown.

The study's findings and limits: Several donors showed sharing of around 5% of naive CD4 clonotypes. Some clonotypes were shared by all four sorted-subset donors, while others were not shared. The non-shared ones had lower generation probabilities than the shared ones.

The V call is TRBV10-3, the J call TRBJ2-2; D might be TRBD1 or TRBD2, each matching 5 bases. Sequencing input: naive CD8+ T cells sorted from blood. The sequence came from a man aged 18-30 years in good health. CDR3 residues: CAISDTGTATGELFF. CDR3 sequence (DNA): TGTGCCATCAGTGATACCGGGACGGCGACCGGGGAGCTGTTTTTT.